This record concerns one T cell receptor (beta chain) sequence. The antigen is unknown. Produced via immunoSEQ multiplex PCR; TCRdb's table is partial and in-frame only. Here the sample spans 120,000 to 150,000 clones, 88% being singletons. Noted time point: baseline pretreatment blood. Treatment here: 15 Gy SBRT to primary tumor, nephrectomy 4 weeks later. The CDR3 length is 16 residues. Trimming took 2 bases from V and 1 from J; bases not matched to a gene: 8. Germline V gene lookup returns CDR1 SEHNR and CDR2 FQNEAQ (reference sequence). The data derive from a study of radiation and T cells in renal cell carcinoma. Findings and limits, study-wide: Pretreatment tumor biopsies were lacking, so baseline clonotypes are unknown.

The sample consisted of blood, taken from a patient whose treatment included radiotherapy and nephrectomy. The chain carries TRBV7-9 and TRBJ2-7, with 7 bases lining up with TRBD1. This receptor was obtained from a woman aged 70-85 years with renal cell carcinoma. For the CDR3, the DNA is TGTGCCAGCAGCTTACTTCTCCCACAGGGGTCCTACGAGCAGTACTTC. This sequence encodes CASSLLLPQGSYEQYF.